Below, 25 T cell receptor beta chains from the same sample are listed, as sequenced in a study of blood T cells in healthy people across ages. A sample-barcoded 5' primer and a J-beta primer mix were used in a second PCR of about 6 to 11 cycles. TCRdb used MiXCR to reprocess the 5' RACE reads, holding one entry per CDR3 protein. The table shows hundreds of thousands of distinct CDR3 sequences, with roughly 49% occurring only once. Sequencing was done on a sample of blood. These receptors were collected from an older woman in good health.

This clonotype came up a few times. J is TRBJ2-7 and V is TRBV7-2, with 11 bases fitting TRBD2. CDR1 and CDR2 (germline): SGHTA, FQGNSA. V shed 5 bases and J 1 base; nucleotides not matched to a gene: 4. CDR3 length: 15 residues. The CDR3 loop reads CASSDGTSGSYEQYF. The CDR3 nucleotides are TGTGCCAGCAGCGACGGGACTAGCGGTTCCTACGAGCAGTACTTC.

On this clonotype itself: One base away lies a much larger clone, so this may be a sequencing read error. The chain recombines TRBV7-2 with TRBJ1-1; D gene ambiguous. The germline gives CDR1 SGHTA, CDR2 FQGNSA. The CDR3 is 12 residues long. CDR3 loop: CASSLGNTGAFF. CDR3 DNA sequence: TGTGCCAGCAGCTTAGGGAACACTGGAGCTTTCTTT. Full variable domain (remainder filled in from reference TRBV7-2 and TRBJ1-1): GAGVSQSPSNKVTEKGKDVELRCDPISGHTALYWYRQSLGQGLEFLIYFQGNSAPDKSGLPSDRFSAERTGGSVSTLTIQRTQQEDSAVYLCASSLGNTGAFFGQGTRLTVV.

This clonotype was detected a few times. V is TRBV7-3 and J is TRBJ1-4; TRBD1 matches 7 bases. The CDR3 is 13 residues long. V lost 5 bases, J lost 7 bases, and 4 bases stayed unmatched. Looked up from germline, CDR1 is SGHTA and CDR2 is FQGTGA. CDR3 amino acids: CASSKNRGEKLFF. CDR3 nucleotides: TGTGCCAGCAGCAAAAACAGGGGTGAAAAACTGTTTTTT. Full variable domain (rest looked up from reference TRBV7-3 and TRBJ1-4): GAGVSQTPSNKVTEKGKYVELRCDPISGHTALYWYRQSLGQGPEFLIYFQGTGAADDSGLPNDRFFAVRPEGSVSTLKIQRTERGDSAVYLCASSKNRGEKLFFGSGTQLSVL.

The chain couples TRBV20-1 to TRBJ2-7; D uncertain. CDR1 is DFQATT and CDR2 is SNEGSKA in the germline V gene (reference sequence). The CDR3 sequence is 14 residues long. Deletions cut 0 bases from V and 0 bases from J, with 9 bases between. CDR3 nucleotide sequence: TGCAGTGCTAGAGAGGGGTCCCTCTCCTACGAGCAGTACTTC. Translation: CSAREGSLSYEQYF.

The gene calls are TRBV4-3 and TRBJ2-2; D may match TRBD1 or TRBD2 (6 bases each). The CDR3 sequence is 18 residues long. The V end lost 0 bases, the J end lost 6 bases, and 20 bases lay between the germline ends. CDR1 LGHNA and CDR2 YSLEER come from the germline V gene. The chain's CDR3 is CASSQDLIGGRVAGELFF. In nucleotides, the CDR3 is TGCGCCAGCAGCCAAGACTTGATCGGGGGCCGGGTCGCCGGGGAGCTGTTTTTT.

J is TRBJ1-1 and V is TRBV20-1; no reliable D call. Germline V gene sequence: CDR1 DFQATT, CDR2 SNEGSKA (reference sequence). V lost 6 bases, J lost 2 bases, and 13 bases lay in between. The CDR3 is 13 residues long. CDR3 in DNA: TGCAGTGCCCTTGGACGGTTAAACACTGAAGCTTTCTTT. It encodes CSALGRLNTEAFF.

This sequence joins TRBV7-2 and TRBJ1-1; TRBD1 might be the D (5 bases). CDR3 length: 14 amino acids. Per germline, CDR1 SGHTA and CDR2 FQGNSA. V gave up 8 bases and J gave up 1 base, with 14 bases separating them. The CDR3 reads CASGPRAANTEAFF. In DNA, the CDR3 is TGTGCCAGCGGACCCAGGGCGGCGAACACTGAAGCTTTCTTT.

The table lists this clonotype with a few counts. This chain links TRBV12-3 or TRBV12-4 with TRBJ1-2, with D hard to call. The V and J ends lost 5 bases and 6 bases respectively, with 10 bases between them. This CDR3 contains 12 residues. The CDR3 sequence is CASSPLTDGYTF. CDR3 bases: TGTGCCAGCAGTCCTCTCACAGATGGCTACACCTTC.

This clonotype was counted only a few times. V and J are TRBV7-2 and TRBJ2-5; D might be TRBD2 (5 bases). Trimming left V 2 bases short and J 0 bases short, with 10 bases between. Germline values: CDR1 SGHTA, CDR2 FQGNSA. The CDR3 length is 15 residues. The CDR3 bases are TGTGCCAGCAGCTTATTTGGGCGGGACCAAGAGACCCAGTACTTC. Translation gives CASSLFGRDQETQYF.

This clonotype has more than one count but fewer than ten. This rearrangement joins TRBV5-1 to TRBJ1-2; weak D call: TRBD1 (6 bases). The CDR3 length is 15 residues. V was clipped by 0 bases and J by 4 bases, with 13 bases between them. CDR1 and CDR2 from the germline V gene are SGHRS and YFSETQ. In DNA, the CDR3 is TGCGCCAGCAGCTTGGGACAGGTCGAGGGCTATGGCTACACCTTC. It specifies CASSLGQVEGYGYTF.

The J gene is TRBJ1-2, the V gene TRBV29-1, with D unresolved. The CDR3 loop spans 11 amino acids. Between the trimmed V and J ends, which lost 2 bases and 6 bases, there was a span of 7 bases. Germline CDR1 is SQVTM and CDR2 is ANQGSEA. In DNA, the CDR3 is TGCAGCGTTGAAAGGGCTAATGGCTACACCTTC. Translation gives CSVERANGYTF.

The V call is TRBV11-2, the J call TRBJ2-7; 8 bases are a match to TRBD1. Trimming at V came to 0 bases and at J to 3 bases, leaving 13 bases not matched to a gene. This CDR3 has 18 amino acids. CDR1 is SGHAT and CDR2 is FQNNGV in the germline V gene. This CDR3 reads CASSLDGAGQGRFYEQYF. CDR3 bases: TGTGCCAGCAGCTTAGATGGGGCCGGACAGGGCAGATTCTACGAGCAGTACTTC.

This clonotype was found a few times. This chain links TRBV7-2 with TRBJ1-1; TRBD1 matches at 7 bases. V shed 1 base, J shed 5 bases, and the junction held 10 bases outside the gene matches. CDR1 SGHTA and CDR2 FQGNSA come from the germline V gene. This CDR3 has 16 amino acids. CDR3 nucleotides: TGTGCCAGCAGCTTAGGAGGGGGCAGGGCAAAAACTGAAGCTTTCTTT. Protein sequence: CASSLGGGRAKTEAFF.

Only a few counts were recorded for this clonotype. The CDR3 spells CASSQEESGKKETQYF. The CDR3 DNA is TGCGCCAGCAGCCAAGAAGAGAGCGGGAAGAAAGAGACCCAGTACTTC. V and J are TRBV4-1 and TRBJ2-7; TRBD2 agrees at 7 bases. The DNA end is more similar to TRBJ2-5, so the J call may be wrong. Germline V gives CDR1 MGHRA, CDR2 YSYEKL. The CDR3 has 16 residues.

The chain recombines TRBV7-9 with TRBJ2-7; TRBD1 might be the D (6 bases). The CDR3 contains 15 residues. Germline V gene lookup returns CDR1 SEHNR and CDR2 FQNEAQ (reference sequence). Trimming stripped 6 bases from V and 6 bases from J, with 21 bases between. CDR3 nucleotides: TGTGCCAGCAGACCGTCCGGGACACCCCAGTCCGAGCAGTACTTC. Its translation: CASRPSGTPQSEQYF.

This chain connects TRBV14 to TRBJ2-7; D remains ambiguous. Trimming took 4 bases from V and 7 from J, leaving 20 bases between them. Germline V gene data show CDR1 as SGHDN and CDR2 as FVKESK. The CDR3 spans 15 residues. This CDR3 is CASSRSWDGYNEQYF. The CDR3 nucleotides are TGTGCCAGCAGCCGTTCCTGGGATGGCTACAATGAGCAGTACTTC.

The rearrangement joins TRBV7-2 to TRBJ1-4; D is unclear. CDR3 size: 15 residues. Germline-derived CDR1 and CDR2 are SGHTA and FQGNSA. Trimming pared 1 base from V and 4 bases from J, leaving 10 bases between. The CDR3 reads CASSLVSADNEKLFF. In DNA form, the CDR3 reads TGTGCCAGCAGCTTAGTGTCAGCCGATAATGAAAAACTGTTTTTT.

V is TRBV20-1 and J is TRBJ2-5; 9 bases are shared with TRBD2. Losses at the gene ends were 1 base for V and 4 bases for J; bases not matched to a gene: 7. This CDR3 has 15 amino acids. The germline CDR1 and CDR2 sequences are DFQATT and SNEGSKA (reference sequence). For the CDR3, the DNA is TGCAGTGCTAGAGTCGCGGGAGGGCCGGGAGAGACCCAGTACTTC. Translation: CSARVAGGPGETQYF.

The table lists this clonotype with many counts. The genes are TRBV29-1 and TRBJ1-2; D not certain. Germline V gene data show CDR1 as SQVTM and CDR2 as ANQGSEA. Trimming left V 2 bases short and J 6 bases short, with 7 bases between. The CDR3 contains 11 residues. In DNA, the CDR3 is TGCAGCGTTGAAATCAGGAATGGCTACACCTTC. It is translated as CSVEIRNGYTF.

This chain connects TRBV29-1 to TRBJ2-1; the D is unclear. The CDR3 loop spans 12 amino acids. Germline V gene data show CDR1 as SQVTM and CDR2 as ANQGSEA. V was shortened by 7 bases and J by 0 bases, with 7 bases between the two germline ends. The CDR3 bases are TGCAGCGGCGAGAGCTCCTACAATGAGCAGTTCTTC. The encoded protein is CSGESSYNEQFF.

The chain is built from TRBV7-9 and TRBJ2-5; 14 bases agree with TRBD2. The CDR3 loop spans 15 amino acids. V lost 4 bases to trimming and J lost 7 bases; unmatched junction nucleotides: 5. Germline V CDR1 and CDR2: SEHNR, FQNEAQ (reference sequence). This CDR3 is CASSSGTSGRGTQYF. CDR3 nucleotide sequence: TGTGCCAGCAGCTCGGGGACTAGCGGGAGAGGGACCCAGTACTTC.

This clonotype was seen only a few times. The chain joins TRBV20-1 to TRBJ1-2; 10 nucleotides match TRBD1. CDR3 size: 12 residues. The germline V gene encodes CDR1 DFQATT and CDR2 SNEGSKA (reference sequence). Germline trimming cut 3 bases from V and 7 bases from J; bases unmatched to any gene: 2. The CDR3 region has the DNA TGCAGTGCTAGGGGACAGGGGATTGGCTACACCTTC. Translation: CSARGQGIGYTF.

This clonotype was detected only a few times. The genes are TRBV2 and TRBJ2-1; 10 bases fit TRBD2. J gave up 0 bases and V 8 bases, and 4 bases lay outside the gene matches. The germline gives CDR1 SNHLY, CDR2 FYNNEI. This CDR3 region has 15 residues. CDR3 residues: CASEASGSSYNEQFF. In nucleotides, the CDR3 is TGTGCCAGCGAGGCTAGCGGGAGCTCCTACAATGAGCAGTTCTTC.

The V and J genes are TRBV29-1 and TRBJ1-2; no definite D call. This CDR3 has 11 amino acids. Between the trimmed V and J ends, which lost 5 bases and 2 bases, there was a span of 6 bases. From germline, CDR1 is SQVTM and CDR2 ANQGSEA. The CDR3 sequence is CSVMENYGYTF. DNA of the CDR3: TGCAGCGTTATGGAGAACTATGGCTACACCTTC. The whole variable domain, filled in from reference TRBV29-1 and TRBJ1-2, reads SAVISQKPSRDICQRGTSLTIQCQVDSQVTMMFWYRQQPGQSLTLIATANQGSEATYESGFVIDKFPISRPNLTFSTLTVSNMSPEDSSIYLCSVMENYGYTFGSGTRLTVV.

The rearrangement joins TRBV24-1 to TRBJ2-2, with TRBD1 as a possible D gene (5 bases). V lost 8 bases and J lost 1, with 7 bases in between. This CDR3 region has 13 residues. CDR1 is KGHDR and CDR2 is SFDVKD in the germline V gene. CDR3 in DNA: TGTGCCACCAAGGACAAGAACACCGGGGAGCTGTTTTTT. Translated: CATKDKNTGELFF.